The 12 T cell receptor beta chains in this list originate from one sample, sequenced in a study of technical replicates of blood from four donors. Profiled with immunoSEQ multiplex PCR; TCRdb holds only in-frame clones, not every one. The sample includes tens of thousands of clones, roughly 92% of them seen just once. Sequenced: T cells isolated from PBMCs. The receptors come from a human donor in good health.

The rearrangement uses TRBV25-1 and TRBJ1-1, with 7 bases lining up with TRBD1. CDR3 length equals 12 residues. Germline values: CDR1 MGHDK, CDR2 SYGVNS. V lost 8 bases to trimming and J lost 5 bases; unmatched junction nucleotides: 5. In nucleotides, the CDR3 is TGTGCCAGCGTGAGACAGGGAACTGAAGCTTTCTTT. Its translation is CASVRQGTEAFF.

The rearrangement uses TRBV7-8 and TRBJ1-2; D might be TRBD1 (6 bases). The CDR3 is made up of 16 amino acids. V was clipped by 5 bases and J by 4 bases, with 20 bases between them. The germline CDR1 and CDR2 sequences are SGHVS and FQNEAQ. The CDR3 sequence: CASSSSLGGATYGYTF. DNA for the CDR3: TGTGCCAGCAGCAGCTCCCTGGGGGGGGCCACCTATGGCTACACCTTC.

This clone was picked up a small number of times. This chain uses TRBV7-9 with TRBJ1-1, with TRBD1 identical over 7 bases. The length of the CDR3 is 12 residues. V trimming: 11 bases; J trimming: 2 bases; junction bases outside the gene matches: 5. The germline CDR1 and CDR2 sequences are SEHNR and FQNEAQ (reference sequence). The DNA of the CDR3 is TGTGCCGCACAGGGGCTTAACACTGAAGCTTTCTTT. Residues: CAAQGLNTEAFF.

As for this clone: The junction departs from germline at one end; a sequencing error may be responsible. J is TRBJ2-1 and V is TRBV2; a possible D gene is TRBD1 (5 bases). Germline V gene lookup returns CDR1 SNHLY and CDR2 FYNNEI. The CDR3 runs to 13 residues. For the CDR3, the DNA is TGTGCCAGCAGGGACACCTCCGACAATGAGCAGTTCTTC. Translating it yields CASRDTSDNEQFF.

The chain carries TRBV7-9 and TRBJ2-4; D not resolved. The CDR3 length is 15 residues. Germline lookup yields CDR1 SEHNR and CDR2 FQNEAQ (reference sequence). With 1 base removed from V and 7 bases from J, the gap between germline ends came to 14 bases. The CDR3 DNA reads TGTGCCAGCAGCTTAGGAGGCACCCTTGGGAACATTCAGTACTTC. Its translation: CASSLGGTLGNIQYF.

The chain has TRBV4-2 and TRBJ2-3, with D unresolved. CDR1 LGHNA and CDR2 YNFKEQ come from the germline V gene. Trimming cost V 5 bases and J 0 bases, with 18 bases left between them. CDR3 length equals 17 residues. In DNA form, the CDR3 reads TGTGCCAGCAGCATCCTAGTCGGAGTTATGAGCACAGATACGCAGTATTTT. Translated: CASSILVGVMSTDTQYF.

V is TRBV9 and J is TRBJ1-2; TRBD1 is a possible D gene (6 bases). The CDR3 contains 16 residues. V lost 0 bases, J lost 7 bases, and 19 bases lay in between. The germline V gene encodes CDR1 SGDLS and CDR2 YYNGEE. CDR3: CASSVAAHVQGPGYTF. The CDR3 DNA follows: TGTGCCAGCAGCGTAGCAGCACATGTACAGGGACCTGGCTACACCTTC.

This chain joins TRBV29-1 and TRBJ2-1, with 13 nucleotides matching TRBD2. Germline trimming cut 6 bases from V and 10 bases from J; bases unmatched to any gene: 9. This CDR3 has 14 residues. Per germline, CDR1 SQVTM and CDR2 ANQGSEA. The CDR3 sequence is CSVLGTSGILEQFF. The CDR3 bases are TGCAGCGTCCTAGGGACTAGCGGGATTTTGGAGCAGTTCTTC.

This CDR3 is CASLAREQFF. CDR3 DNA: TGTGCCAGCCTAGCTCGTGAGCAGTTCTTC. V gene TRBV18 combines with J gene TRBJ2-1; D might be TRBD2 (5 bases). Between the trimmed V and J ends, which lost 8 bases and 9 bases, there was a span of 8 bases. Germline lookup yields CDR1 KGHSH and CDR2 LQKENI. The CDR3 spans 10 residues.

The CDR3 coding sequence is TGTGCCAGCAGTTTAGGAGAGAGATCAGATACGCAGTATTTT. Protein sequence: CASSLGERSDTQYF. The chain links TRBV28 to TRBJ2-3; no clear D. The ends were cut back, 2 bases at V and 4 bases at J, with 10 bases in the middle. Germline V gene lookup returns CDR1 MDHEN and CDR2 SYDVKM. The CDR3 covers 14 residues.

This rearrangement joins TRBV5-1 to TRBJ2-5, with 10 nucleotides matching TRBD1. This CDR3 has 15 residues. The V gene end was trimmed by 0 bases and the J gene end by 5 bases; junction bases not matched to a gene: 4. Germline CDR1 and CDR2: SGHRS and YFSETQ. The CDR3 sequence: CASSLGTGGGETQYF. The CDR3 DNA reads TGCGCCAGCAGCTTGGGGACAGGGGGGGGCGAGACCCAGTACTTC.

The chain couples TRBV7-3 to TRBJ1-4; no clear D. The germline CDR1 and CDR2 sequences are SGHTA and FQGTGA. The V end lost 1 base, the J end lost 4 bases, and 10 bases lay between the germline ends. The CDR3 has 15 residues. CDR3 in amino acids: CASSLSGSRNEKLFF. CDR3 DNA sequence: TGTGCCAGCAGCTTAAGCGGTTCCCGTAATGAAAAACTGTTTTTT.